These T cell receptor beta chains were read from a single sample in a study of STAT5B mutations in CD4+ large granular lymphocyte leukemia. Produced via immunoSEQ multiplex PCR; TCRdb's table is partial and in-frame only. The data show approximately 35,000 clones, 65% to 70% seen once. Input material: CD4+ T cells from blood buffy coats. Receptors were obtained from a human donor in good health. Each CDR3 is given without its conserved first and last residue. Each record gives: V gene, CDR3 protein.

TRBV7-2 ASSLFSRGNQPQH
TRBV19 ASRDIGNTEAF
TRBV10-3 AISERGGNYNEQF
TRBV5-1 ASSLVGDFATNEKLF
TRBV2 ASTRQGAGETQY
TRBV5-4 ASSLISGEGDTQY
TRBV19 ASSTGSSNNEQF
TRBV10-3 AISAGTGVETQY
TRBV5-1 ASSWNRGTEAF
TRBV19 ASSIDQGVGVEQF
TRBV7-8 ASSHRVVDEQY
TRBV7-8 ASSLGGTGTGELF
TRBV2 ASKLQGSDGYT
TRBV11-3 ASSLGWGLTYNEQF
TRBV6-1 ASSEALEVYNEQF
TRBV12-2 ASRLDGLAGYGSYNEQF
TRBV9 ASSQRTVGTDTQY
TRBV5-1 ASSLEGNTEAF
TRBV5-1 ASSLGRGTGELF
TRBV27 ASTAHSGTDTQY
TRBV2 ASRGQLNQPQH
TRBV7-9 ASSLVPTGVDEKLF
TRBV18 ASSEGSRVPEAF
TRBV11-2 ASSPAWGTEAF
TRBV5-1 ASSLAVGQGQPQH
TRBV19 ASSIVTGGTGYGYT
TRBV7-9 ASSFGRNTEAF
TRBV19 ASSTRQGRTEAF
TRBV23-1 ARTTWAGGPVEDTEAF
TRBV5-1 ASSHPGEVGAGELF
TRBV4-1 ASSQVGTNQPQH
TRBV29-1 SGSGGGTDTQY
TRBV6-5 ASSSPRDAGYEQY
TRBV11-3 ASSAGSVTDTQY
TRBV5-1 ASSRDKTYNEQF
TRBV28 ASSPAAIDGYEQY
TRBV9 ASSVRGLAGHNEQF
TRBV2 ASRGGPVNEKLF
TRBV11-2 ASSLVTGGGYEQY
TRBV5-4 ASGEQASYNEQF
TRBV2 ASSGTLKLF
TRBV7-9 ASSYTGISGNTIY
TRBV14 ASSQVLRGAAEKLF
TRBV14 ASSQNGGPTEAF
TRBV11-3 ASSLTDRGLHNEQF
TRBV7-6 ASSLPGPGLDPGAQY
TRBV21-1 ASRERTEAF
TRBV2 ASSKRQVADYGYT
TRBV7-9 ASSPRTSGAGNEQF